The present T cell receptor (beta chain) was sequenced within a study of blood T cell repertoires in COVID-19. In the study overall: PBMCs, B-cell-depleted T cells, or T cells provided the cDNA or gDNA that made up the material.

The V end lost 1 base, the J end lost 4 bases, and 2 bases lay between the germline ends. The CDR3 spans 12 residues. Germline CDR1 reads MDHEN; CDR2 reads SYDVKM. Method: immunoSEQ multiplex PCR; TCRdb's copy keeps in-frame clones and lacks some. The sample has 200,000 to 250,000 clones; less than 85% are singletons. The receptor was derived from a woman aged 80 or over with COVID-19, enrolled during active disease. The sequenced sample consisted of peripheral blood. This chain connects TRBV28 to TRBJ1-3; D ambiguous. CDR3 sequence reads: CASSLSGNTIYF. The CDR3 DNA sequence: TGTGCCAGCAGTTTATCGGGAAACACCATATATTTT.